These T cell receptor beta chains were read from a single sample in a study of T cells in Graves' hyperthyroidism and ophthalmopathy. TCRdb recomputed calls from the multiplex PCR reads with MiXCR, one row per CDR3 protein. The profile covers a few hundred thousand distinct CDR3 sequences, with 18% appearing a single time and about 53% taken by the ten largest. Sequencing was performed on blood. These receptors originate from a woman aged 45 to 65 with Graves' hyperthyroidism. CDR3s include the opening cysteine and the closing phenylalanine or tryptophan. D genes are given only for firm matches. Only part of the rows carry a size: once, few, many, or a class if the clone is expanded.

clone size	D gene	V gene	J gene	CDR3 protein	CDR3 DNA
many	TRBD1	TRBV7-8	TRBJ1-1	CASSSQTGGQTEAFF	TGTGCCAGCAGCTCGCAGACAGGGGGCCAAACTGAAGCTTTCTTT
NA	NA	TRBV4-1	TRBJ2-3	CASSQDLSPSTDTQYF	TGCGCCAGCAGCCAAGATTTGAGTCCTAGCACAGATACGCAGTATTTT
NA	TRBD1	TRBV20-1	TRBJ1-2	CSARGGTGGINYGYTF	TGCAGTGCTAGAGGGGGGACAGGGGGAATTAACTATGGCTACACCTTC
few	TRBD2	TRBV5-1	TRBJ2-1	CASSPTSHNEQFF	TGCGCCAGCAGCCCGACTAGCCACAATGAGCAGTTCTTC
many	NA	TRBV11-1	TRBJ1-1	CASSPGTINTEAFF	TGTGCCAGCAGCCCCGGGACAATTAACACTGAAGCTTTCTTT
many	NA	TRBV2	TRBJ1-1	CASRPGQGYSNTEAFF	TGTGCCAGCAGACCTGGCCAGGGGTATTCGAACACTGAAGCTTTCTTT
many	NA	TRBV9	TRBJ1-2	CASSSVQGYGYTF	TGTGCCAGCAGCTCCGTCCAGGGGTATGGCTACACCTTC
many	NA	TRBV27	TRBJ1-1	CASRPGGGGTEAFF	TGTGCCAGCAGGCCAGGAGGCGGAGGGACTGAAGCTTTCTTT
few	NA	TRBV11-3	TRBJ2-2	CASSLDWGPGTGELFF	TGTGCCAGCAGCTTAGATTGGGGGCCGGGCACCGGGGAGCTGTTTTTT
NA	NA	TRBV19	TRBJ2-1	CASSIGRNNEQFF	TGTGCCAGTAGTATAGGTCGGAACAATGAGCAGTTCTTC
NA	TRBD1	TRBV6-5	TRBJ2-3	CASSYFLPGTGSTDTQYF	TGTGCCAGCAGTTACTTTCTCCCTGGGACAGGGAGCACAGATACGCAGTATTTT
many	NA	TRBV28	TRBJ2-7	CASSLLADYEQYF	TGTGCCAGCAGTTTATTAGCGGACTACGAGCAGTACTTC
few	NA	TRBV7-9	TRBJ2-1	CASSQLPQFF	TGTGCCAGCAGCCAACTTCCCCAGTTCTTC
many	TRBD1	TRBV2	TRBJ2-7	CASSEALRRGDRPVQQYF	TGTGCCAGCAGTGAAGCGCTTCGCCGTGGGGACAGGCCGGTTCAGCAGTACTTC
once	NA	TRBV12-3/TRBV12-4	TRBJ2-3	CASSPTASPTDTQYF	TGTGCCAGCAGTCCTACAGCGTCTCCCACAGATACGCAGTATTTT
many	NA	TRBV24-1	TRBJ2-3	CATSDSLQGSTDTQYF	TGTGCCACCAGTGATTCGTTACAGGGTTCCACAGATACGCAGTATTTT
NA	TRBD1	TRBV10-3	TRBJ2-1	CAITGTGIYNEQFF	TGTGCCATCACCGGGACAGGGATATACAATGAGCAGTTCTTC
once	TRBD1	TRBV11-2	TRBJ2-5	CASSPRTGVGRETQYF	TGTGCCAGCAGCCCCCGGACAGGGGTCGGTAGAGAGACCCAGTACTTC
NA	TRBD2	TRBV6-2/TRBV6-3	TRBJ2-1	CASGYEAGGSIYSYNEQFF	TGTGCCAGCGGTTACGAAGCGGGGGGGTCTATTTACTCCTACAATGAGCAGTTCTTC
many	TRBD1	TRBV12-3/TRBV12-4	TRBJ2-1	CASSPRQGEARNEQFF	TGTGCCAGCAGTCCGAGACAGGGGGAGGCTCGCAATGAGCAGTTCTTC
NA	TRBD2	TRBV4-1	TRBJ2-5	CASSQDGLAGGQYF	TGCGCCAGCAGCCAAGATGGACTAGCGGGAGGACAGTACTTC
many	NA	TRBV30	TRBJ2-5	CAWSVGVRARETQYF	TGTGCCTGGAGTGTGGGGGTCAGGGCCCGTGAGACCCAGTACTTC